The 22 T cell receptor beta chains below all came from one sample that was sequenced in a study of blood T cell repertoires in COVID-19. Profiled with immunoSEQ multiplex PCR; TCRdb holds only in-frame clones, not every one. The data hold 300,000 to 400,000 clones, with around 87% observed a single time. The source material was peripheral blood. Receptors originate from a human donor in a cohort sampled during active COVID-19.

This clone was seen a handful of times. The chain combines TRBV11-3 with TRBJ1-1, with a tentative D call TRBD1 (6 bases). Looked up from germline, CDR1 is SGHNT and CDR2 is YENEEA. The CDR3 extends over 13 amino acids. Trimming took 5 bases from V and 3 from J, leaving 10 bases between them. The CDR3 nucleotides are TGTGCCAGCAGCCCACAGGGAGACACTGAAGCTTTCTTT. This sequence encodes CASSPQGDTEAFF.

Here the CDR3 reads CASSTGLGNTDTQYF. The CDR3 coding sequence is TGTGCCAGTAGCACGGGACTCGGGAACACAGATACGCAGTATTTT. The genes are TRBV19 and TRBJ2-3; D is possibly TRBD2 (6 bases). Germline V gene sequence: CDR1 LNHDA, CDR2 SQIVND (reference sequence). This CDR3 is built from 15 residues. The V end was cut by 6 bases, the J end by 2 bases, with 15 bases between.

The V gene is TRBV19, the J gene TRBJ1-2; D ambiguous. CDR1 is LNHDA and CDR2 is SQIVND in the germline V gene (reference sequence). CDR3 length equals 16 residues. Between the trimmed V and J ends, which lost 5 bases and 4 bases, there was a span of 20 bases. The CDR3 region is CASSSTGRGLGYGYTF. The DNA of the CDR3 is TGTGCCAGTAGTTCTACCGGACGGGGTCTTGGCTATGGCTACACCTTC. The full variable domain, in which reference TRBV19 and TRBJ1-2 provide the parts outside the CDR3, is DGGITQSPKYLFRKEGQNVTLSCEQNLNHDAMYWYRQDPGQGLRLIYYSQIVNDFQKGDIAEGYSVSREKKESFPLTVTSAQKNPTAFYLCASSSTGRGLGYGYTFGSGTRLTVV.

This sequence joins TRBV18 and TRBJ2-2; 7 bases are a match to TRBD2. In germline, CDR1 is KGHSH, CDR2 LQKENI. This CDR3 has 14 amino acids. With V trimmed by 8 bases and J by 0 bases, 3 bases remained unmatched. The CDR3 sequence: CASTGLANTGELFF. In DNA, the CDR3 is TGTGCCAGCACCGGACTAGCGAACACCGGGGAGCTGTTTTTT.

The rearrangement joins TRBV28 to TRBJ2-2; 7 bases are a match to TRBD1. V lost 1 base and J lost 2; bases outside the gene matches: 7. Germline lookup yields CDR1 MDHEN and CDR2 SYDVKM. The CDR3 loop spans 17 amino acids. The DNA for the CDR3 is TGTGCCAGCAGTTTATCTATCGGGACAGACAACACCGGGGAGCTGTTTTTT. As protein: CASSLSIGTDNTGELFF.

The CDR3 bases are TGTGCCAGTAGTGGGAGGGGTCGCGGGTACAATGAGCAGTTCTTC. It yields the protein CASSGRGRGYNEQFF. The rearrangement links TRBV19 to TRBJ2-1; TRBD2 matches 7 bases. The CDR3 spans 15 residues. CDR1 LNHDA and CDR2 SQIVND come from the germline V gene (reference sequence). Unmatched junction bases numbered 8, after V lost 5 bases and J lost 4 bases.

This clone was found many times. The chain is built from TRBV6-4 and TRBJ1-5; D perhaps matches TRBD1 (5 bases). V lost 6 bases to trimming and J lost 0 bases, with 12 bases between them. Germline CDR1 is MRHNA and CDR2 is SNTAGT. The CDR3 consists of 15 residues. The CDR3 region has the DNA TGTGCCAGCAGCATGGAAGGGGATAGCAATCAGCCCCAGCATTTT. Protein product: CASSMEGDSNQPQHF.

The chain links TRBV19 to TRBJ2-3, with 7 bases that match TRBD2. CDR3 length: 15 amino acids. Germline V gene sequence: CDR1 LNHDA, CDR2 SQIVND (reference sequence). Unmatched junction bases numbered 2, after V lost 1 base and J lost 1 base. For the CDR3, the DNA is TGTGCCAGTAGTATAGGGGCGGGGGGCACAGATACGCAGTATTTT. It codes for CASSIGAGGTDTQYF. Looking up the rest from reference TRBV19 and TRBJ2-3 gives the full variable domain: DGGITQSPKYLFRKEGQNVTLSCEQNLNHDAMYWYRQDPGQGLRLIYYSQIVNDFQKGDIAEGYSVSREKKESFPLTVTSAQKNPTAFYLCASSIGAGGTDTQYFGPGTRLTVL.

The chain couples TRBV15 to TRBJ2-7; the D gene is possibly TRBD2 (7 bases). The CDR3 has 16 amino acids. V was shortened by 0 bases and J by 0 bases, with 12 bases between the two germline ends. Germline V gives CDR1 LNHNV, CDR2 YYDKDF (reference sequence). CDR3 amino acids: CATSRDGGATSYEQYF. For the CDR3, the DNA is TGTGCCACCAGCAGAGATGGGGGGGCGACCTCCTACGAGCAGTACTTC.

The chain recombines TRBV15 with TRBJ2-5, with D perhaps matching TRBD2 (6 bases). The germline V gene encodes CDR1 LNHNV and CDR2 YYDKDF (reference sequence). CDR3 length equals 16 residues. V lost 4 bases and J 1 base, leaving 16 bases between the germline ends. This CDR3 is CATSIQYSGTQETQYF. The CDR3 nucleotides read TGTGCCACCAGCATCCAGTATAGCGGAACCCAAGAGACCCAGTACTTC. Full variable domain (outside the CDR3, taken from reference TRBV15 and TRBJ2-5): DAMVIQNPRYQVTQFGKPVTLSCSQTLNHNVMYWYQQKSSQAPKLLFHYYDKDFNNEADTPDNFQSRRPNTSFCFLDIRSPGLGDTAMYLCATSIQYSGTQETQYFGPGTRLLVL.

The chain has TRBV5-1 and TRBJ2-1, with TRBD2 matching over 7 bases. This CDR3 is 16 amino acids long. Looked up from germline, CDR1 is SGHRS and CDR2 is YFSETQ. Trimming cost V 6 bases and J 6 bases; bases outside gene matches: 15. The DNA of the CDR3 is TGCGCCAGCACCCCGAGGGCGGGAGAGGGGTTCAATGAGCAGTTCTTC. It yields the protein CASTPRAGEGFNEQFF. Full variable domain (outside the CDR3, taken from reference TRBV5-1 and TRBJ2-1): KAGVTQTPRYLIKTRGQQVTLSCSPISGHRSVSWYQQTPGQGLQFLFEYFSETQRNKGNFPGRFSGRQFSNSRSEMNVSTLELGDSALYLCASTPRAGEGFNEQFFGPGTRLTVL.

J is TRBJ2-7 and V is TRBV4-1; D possibly corresponds to TRBD1 (6 bases). Germline loops: CDR1 MGHRA, CDR2 YSYEKL. The CDR3 covers 15 residues. Trimming stripped 0 bases from V and 0 bases from J, with 9 bases between. CDR3 coding DNA: TGCGCCAGCAGCCAAGATTGGGACAACTCCTACGAGCAGTACTTC. Its translation is CASSQDWDNSYEQYF.

The table lists this clone with a count of one. CDR3 DNA sequence: TGTGCCAGCAGCTTCACCCCGACTAGCGGGAGGAGGAGCGGGGAGCTGTTTTTT. As protein: CASSFTPTSGRRSGELFF. The J gene is TRBJ2-2, the V gene TRBV7-8, with TRBD2 matching 13 bases. This CDR3 has 18 residues. Germline assignment: CDR1 SGHVS and CDR2 FQNEAQ. The V and J ends lost 3 bases and 7 bases, in that order; junction bases with no gene match: 11.

CDR3 sequence: CASSYSNFQASPLHF. The CDR3 DNA reads TGTGCCAGCAGTTACTCGAACTTTCAGGCTTCACCCCTCCACTTT. The chain uses TRBV6-6 and TRBJ1-6, with D unresolved. The CDR3 consists of 15 residues. Looked up from germline, CDR1 is MNHNY and CDR2 is SVGAGI (reference sequence). Trimming removed 0 bases at V and 9 bases at J, with 12 bases between.

This clone was detected only a few times. This chain uses TRBV5-1 with TRBJ2-3, with D possibly matching TRBD2 (6 bases). Germline V lookup: CDR1 SGHRS, CDR2 YFSETQ. The CDR3 is 13 amino acids. Between the trimmed V and J ends, which lost 6 bases and 1 base, there was a span of 9 bases. In nucleotides, the CDR3 is TGCGCCAGCAATTCGGGGGGCACAGATACGCAGTATTTT. It codes for CASNSGGTDTQYF.

The rearrangement joins TRBV6-5 to TRBJ2-7, with 8 bases aligning to TRBD1. V shed 4 bases and J 3 bases; nucleotides not matched to a gene: 5. Germline CDR1 is MNHEY and CDR2 is SVGAGI. The CDR3 is 14 amino acids. The CDR3: CASSSLDRGYEQYF. CDR3 coding DNA: TGTGCCAGCAGTTCCTTAGACAGGGGCTACGAGCAGTACTTC.

This sequence joins TRBV27 and TRBJ1-1; 7 bases agree with TRBD1. The junction had 11 bases not matched to a gene; V was cut back by 7 bases and J by 3 bases. CDR3 length: 15 amino acids. Germline CDR1 is MNHEY and CDR2 is SMNVEV (reference sequence). The CDR3 region has the DNA TGTGCCAGCACCCAAGGGACAGACTACTACACTGAAGCTTTCTTT. Protein product: CASTQGTDYYTEAFF.

The chain carries TRBV5-1 and TRBJ2-7, with 7 nucleotides matching TRBD1. The CDR3 contains 14 residues. The trim removed 0 bases at V and 3 bases at J, leaving 3 bases unmatched. CDR1 SGHRS and CDR2 YFSETQ come from the germline V gene. The CDR3 DNA reads as TGCGCCAGCAGCTTGGACACAGGGGTCTACGAGCAGTACTTC. Amino acids: CASSLDTGVYEQYF.

The chain joins TRBV21-1 to TRBJ1-1; TRBD1, the table's D call, lacks a check against the DNA. TRBV21-1 is recorded as a pseudogene. This CDR3 is 16 amino acids long. This CDR3 reads CASSTRGAGVNTEAFF. Here the CDR3 DNA reads TGTGCCAGCAGCACCCGAGGCGCAGGGGTGAACACTGAAGCTTTCTTT.

The gene calls are TRBV6-5 and TRBJ2-3; maybe TRBD2 (6 bases). The CDR3 is 14 amino acids. Germline assignment: CDR1 MNHEY and CDR2 SVGAGI. V was trimmed by 0 bases and J by 5 bases, leaving 9 bases between them. CDR3: CASSYSEGLDTQYF. CDR3 DNA: TGTGCCAGCAGTTACTCGGAGGGACTAGATACGCAGTATTTT.

This chain links TRBV19 with TRBJ1-6; a weak D match, TRBD1 (6 bases). The CDR3 sequence is 15 residues long. Trimming took 7 bases from V and 5 from J, leaving 15 bases between them. The germline V gene has CDR1 LNHDA and CDR2 SQIVND (reference sequence). CDR3 sequence: CASTMGADDNSPLHF. Written as DNA, the CDR3 is TGTGCCAGTACCATGGGGGCGGACGATAATTCACCCCTCCACTTT.

The rearrangement joins TRBV19 to TRBJ2-2; D uncertain. The germline gives CDR1 LNHDA, CDR2 SQIVND (reference sequence). This CDR3 contains 15 residues. The ends were cut back, 3 bases at V and 0 bases at J, with 8 bases in the middle. In DNA, the CDR3 is TGTGCCAGTAGTATTCACGGTACGAACACCGGGGAGCTGTTTTTT. It specifies CASSIHGTNTGELFF.